This TCR beta chain was obtained from a study of identical twins. TCRdb redid the calling of the 5' RACE reads with MiXCR, one entry per CDR3 protein. In the table there are roughly 750,000 distinct CDR3 sequences, less than 25% of which are singletons. Germline CDR1 and CDR2: SGHTA and FQGNSA. Trimming took 2 bases from V and 1 from J, leaving 8 bases between them. This CDR3 spans 14 amino acids. This clonotype was counted only a few times. These sequences were also reported in another study, on T cells expressing NK-cell markers. From that second work: Dominant NKG2C+ clonotype frequencies of roughly 1.0-7.0% of CD8+ T cells were measured in over five donors.

Material: PBMCs. This rearrangement joins TRBV7-2 to TRBJ1-1; D not certain. The sequence derives from a woman in her late teens or twenties in good health. The CDR3 DNA is TGTGCCAGCAGCTTACCAGTACCGAACACTGAAGCTTTCTTT. This encodes CASSLPVPNTEAFF.